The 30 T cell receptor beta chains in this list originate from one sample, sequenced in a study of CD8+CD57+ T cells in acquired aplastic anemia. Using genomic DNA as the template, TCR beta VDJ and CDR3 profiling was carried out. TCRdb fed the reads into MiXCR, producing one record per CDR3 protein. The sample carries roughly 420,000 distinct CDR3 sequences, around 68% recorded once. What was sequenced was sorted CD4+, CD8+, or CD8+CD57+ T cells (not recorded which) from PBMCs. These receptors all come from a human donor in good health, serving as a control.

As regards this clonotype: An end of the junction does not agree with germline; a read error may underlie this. The CDR3 sequence: CASSFMTETGTQYF. DNA of the CDR3: TGTGCCAGCAGCTTCATGACAGAGACAGGTACGCAGTATTTT. V gene TRBV7-8 combines with J gene TRBJ2-3; a weak D match, TRBD1 (6 bases). CDR3 length: 14 amino acids. Per germline, CDR1 SGHVS and CDR2 FQNEAQ.

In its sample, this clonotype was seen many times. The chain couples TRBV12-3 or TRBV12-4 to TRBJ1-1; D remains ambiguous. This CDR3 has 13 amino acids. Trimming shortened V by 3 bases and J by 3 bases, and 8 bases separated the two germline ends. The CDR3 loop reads CASSFGEDTEAFF. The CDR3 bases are TGTGCCAGCAGTTTTGGGGAAGACACTGAAGCTTTCTTT.

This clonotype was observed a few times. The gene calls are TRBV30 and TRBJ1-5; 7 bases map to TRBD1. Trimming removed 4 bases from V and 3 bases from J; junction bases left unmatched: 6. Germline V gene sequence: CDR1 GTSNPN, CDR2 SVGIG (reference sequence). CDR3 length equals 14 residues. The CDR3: CAWTTGTVNQPQHF. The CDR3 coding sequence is TGTGCCTGGACTACAGGGACAGTCAATCAGCCCCAGCATTTT.

The CDR3 spells CASSKDRVRDGYTF. The DNA for the CDR3 is TGTGCCAGTAGTAAGGACAGGGTAAGAGATGGCTACACCTTC. This chain joins TRBV19 and TRBJ1-2; 8 nucleotides line up with TRBD1. The length of the CDR3 is 14 residues. Germline-derived CDR1 and CDR2 are LNHDA and SQIVND (reference sequence). Trimming cost V 4 bases and J 6 bases; bases outside gene matches: 7.

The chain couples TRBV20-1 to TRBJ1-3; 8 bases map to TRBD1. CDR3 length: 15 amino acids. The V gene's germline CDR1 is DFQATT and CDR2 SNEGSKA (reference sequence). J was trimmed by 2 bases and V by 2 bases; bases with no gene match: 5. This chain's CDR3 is CSARLGQGTGNTIYF. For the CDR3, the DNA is TGCAGTGCTAGACTAGGACAGGGTACTGGAAACACCATATATTTT.

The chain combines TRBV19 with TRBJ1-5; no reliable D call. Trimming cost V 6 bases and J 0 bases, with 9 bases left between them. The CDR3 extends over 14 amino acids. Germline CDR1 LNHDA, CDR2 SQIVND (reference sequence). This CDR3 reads CASSTSGSNQPQHF. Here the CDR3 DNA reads TGTGCCAGTAGCACCTCTGGTAGCAATCAGCCCCAGCATTTT.

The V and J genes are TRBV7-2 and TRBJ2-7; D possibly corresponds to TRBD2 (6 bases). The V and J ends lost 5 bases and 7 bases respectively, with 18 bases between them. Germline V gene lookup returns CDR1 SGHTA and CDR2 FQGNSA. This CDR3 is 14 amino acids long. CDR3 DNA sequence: TGTGCCAGCAGCCTAGGTGGGGGGAGTTTGGAGCAGTACTTC. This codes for CASSLGGGSLEQYF. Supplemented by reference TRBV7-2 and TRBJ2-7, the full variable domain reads GAGVSQSPSNKVTEKGKDVELRCDPISGHTALYWYRQSLGQGLEFLIYFQGNSAPDKSGLPSDRFSAERTGGSVSTLTIQRTQQEDSAVYLCASSLGGGSLEQYFGPGTRLTVT.

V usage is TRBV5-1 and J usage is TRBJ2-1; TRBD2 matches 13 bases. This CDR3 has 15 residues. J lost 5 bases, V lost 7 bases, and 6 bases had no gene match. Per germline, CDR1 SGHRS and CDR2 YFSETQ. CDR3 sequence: CASGTSGDADNEQFF. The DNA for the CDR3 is TGCGCCAGCGGGACTAGCGGGGATGCAGACAATGAGCAGTTCTTC.

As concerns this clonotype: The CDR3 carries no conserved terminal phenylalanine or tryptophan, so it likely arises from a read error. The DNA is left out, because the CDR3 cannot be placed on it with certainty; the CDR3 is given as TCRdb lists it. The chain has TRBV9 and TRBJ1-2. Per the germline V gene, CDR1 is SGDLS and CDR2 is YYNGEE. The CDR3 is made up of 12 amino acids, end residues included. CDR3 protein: CASSVQLPYDTY.

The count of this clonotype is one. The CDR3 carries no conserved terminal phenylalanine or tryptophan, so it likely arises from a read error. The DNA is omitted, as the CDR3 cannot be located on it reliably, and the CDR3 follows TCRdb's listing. This chain's CDR3 is CASTGQPLQPPHFL. The V call is TRBV19, the J call TRBJ1-6; TRBD1, as called in the table, went unchecked against the DNA. CDR1 and CDR2 from the germline V gene are LNHDA and SQIVND (reference sequence). Including both end residues, the CDR3 is 14 amino acids long.

For the CDR3, the DNA is TGTGCCACCAGTGATTTGGGACACCAAGAGACCCAGTACTTC. As protein: CATSDLGHQETQYF. The genes are TRBV24-1 and TRBJ2-5; D gene uncertain. V was pared by 0 bases and J by 0 bases, with 4 bases between. Germline V gene data show CDR1 as KGHDR and CDR2 as SFDVKD. The CDR3 covers 14 residues.

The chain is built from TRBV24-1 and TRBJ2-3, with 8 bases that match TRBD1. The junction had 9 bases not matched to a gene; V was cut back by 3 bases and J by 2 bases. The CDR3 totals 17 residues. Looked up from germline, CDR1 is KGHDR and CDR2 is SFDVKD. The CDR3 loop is CATSDGAGTGPTDTQYF. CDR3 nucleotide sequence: TGTGCCACCAGTGATGGAGCCGGGACAGGCCCCACAGATACGCAGTATTTT.

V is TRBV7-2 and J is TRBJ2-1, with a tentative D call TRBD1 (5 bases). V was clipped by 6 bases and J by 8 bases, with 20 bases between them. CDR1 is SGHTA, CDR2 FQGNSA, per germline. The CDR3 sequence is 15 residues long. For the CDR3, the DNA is TGTGCCAGCAGGTTGTTGGGGCAGGGATCGGATGAGCAGTTCTTC. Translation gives CASRLLGQGSDEQFF. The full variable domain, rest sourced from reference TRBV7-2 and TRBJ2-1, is GAGVSQSPSNKVTEKGKDVELRCDPISGHTALYWYRQSLGQGLEFLIYFQGNSAPDKSGLPSDRFSAERTGGSVSTLTIQRTQQEDSAVYLCASRLLGQGSDEQFFGPGTRLTVL.

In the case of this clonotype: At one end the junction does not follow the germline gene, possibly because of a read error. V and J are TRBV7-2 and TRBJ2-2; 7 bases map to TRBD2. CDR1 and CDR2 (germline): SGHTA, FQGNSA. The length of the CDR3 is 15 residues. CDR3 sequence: CASSLSGLFTGEVSF. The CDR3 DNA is TGTGCCAGCAGCTTATCGGGACTATTCACCGGGGAAGTGTCTTTT.

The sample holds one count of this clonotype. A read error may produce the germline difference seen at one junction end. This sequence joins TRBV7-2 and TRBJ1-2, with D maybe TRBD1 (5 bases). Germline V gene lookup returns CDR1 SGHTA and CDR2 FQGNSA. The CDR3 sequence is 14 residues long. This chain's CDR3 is CASSLAQSGGYEQF. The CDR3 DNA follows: TGTGCCAGCAGCTTAGCGCAGTCTGGGGGTTACGAGCAGTTC.

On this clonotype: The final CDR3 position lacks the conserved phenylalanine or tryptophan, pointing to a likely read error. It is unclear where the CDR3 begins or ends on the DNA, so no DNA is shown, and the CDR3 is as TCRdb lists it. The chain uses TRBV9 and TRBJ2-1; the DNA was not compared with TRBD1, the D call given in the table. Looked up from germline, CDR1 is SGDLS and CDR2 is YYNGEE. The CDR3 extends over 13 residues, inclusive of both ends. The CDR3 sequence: CASRVGGREGQSL.

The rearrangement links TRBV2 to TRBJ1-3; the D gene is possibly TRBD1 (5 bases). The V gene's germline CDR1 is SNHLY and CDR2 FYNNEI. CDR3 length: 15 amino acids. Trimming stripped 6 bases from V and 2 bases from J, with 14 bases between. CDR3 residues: CASSSLRGPGNTIYF. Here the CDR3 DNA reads TGTGCCAGCAGCTCACTCCGGGGCCCTGGAAACACCATATATTTT.

For the CDR3, the DNA is TGCAGTGCTAGAGCGAGCGGGGGAGATACGCAGTATTTT. Its protein is CSARASGGDTQYF. This chain uses TRBV20-1 with TRBJ2-3; 8 nucleotides align to TRBD2. Germline V gene sequence: CDR1 DFQATT, CDR2 SNEGSKA (reference sequence). This CDR3 spans 13 amino acids. V lost 1 base and J lost 5; bases outside the gene matches: 2.

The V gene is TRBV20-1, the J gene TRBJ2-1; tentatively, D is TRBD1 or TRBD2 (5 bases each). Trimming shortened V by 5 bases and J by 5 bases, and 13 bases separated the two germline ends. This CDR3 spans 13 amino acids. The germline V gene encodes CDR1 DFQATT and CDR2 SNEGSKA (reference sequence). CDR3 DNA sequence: TGCAGTGCTGTCTGGGACCATAACAATGAGCAGTTCTTC. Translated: CSAVWDHNNEQFF.

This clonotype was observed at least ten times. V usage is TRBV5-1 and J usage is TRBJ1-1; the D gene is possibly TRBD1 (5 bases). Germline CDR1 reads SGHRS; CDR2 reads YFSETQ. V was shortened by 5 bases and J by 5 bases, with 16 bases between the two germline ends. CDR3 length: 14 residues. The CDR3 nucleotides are TGCGCCAGCAGGGTTCAGGGCAGAGGAACTGAAGCTTTCTTT. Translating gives CASRVQGRGTEAFF. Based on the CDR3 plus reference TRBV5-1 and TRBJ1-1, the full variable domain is KAGVTQTPRYLIKTRGQQVTLSCSPISGHRSVSWYQQTPGQGLQFLFEYFSETQRNKGNFPGRFSGRQFSNSRSEMNVSTLELGDSALYLCASRVQGRGTEAFFGQGTRLTVV.

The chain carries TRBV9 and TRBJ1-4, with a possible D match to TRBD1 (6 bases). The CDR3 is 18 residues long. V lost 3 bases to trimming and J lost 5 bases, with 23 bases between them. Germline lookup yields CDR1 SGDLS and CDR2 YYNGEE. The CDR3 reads CASSGRDGGTGQNEKLFF. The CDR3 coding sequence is TGTGCCAGCAGCGGCCGGGACGGAGGAACAGGGCAAAATGAAAAACTGTTTTTT.

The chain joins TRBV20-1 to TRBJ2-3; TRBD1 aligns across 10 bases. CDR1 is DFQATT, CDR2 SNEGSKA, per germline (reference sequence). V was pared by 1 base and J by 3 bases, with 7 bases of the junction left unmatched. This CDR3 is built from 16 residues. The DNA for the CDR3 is TGCAGTGCTAGAGCCCGGGACAGGGGTCGGACAGATACGCAGTATTTT. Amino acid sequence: CSARARDRGRTDTQYF.

CDR3 sequence reads: CASSPTGQGYEHYHF. The DNA for the CDR3 is TGTGCCAGCAGCCCGACGGGGCAGGGCTACGAGCACTACCATTTT. The chain is built from TRBV7-2 and TRBJ1-5, with D maybe TRBD1 (5 bases). This CDR3 comprises 15 residues. Germline CDR1 and CDR2: SGHTA and FQGNSA. V lost 5 bases, J lost 16 bases, and 27 bases lay in between. Supplemented by reference TRBV7-2 and TRBJ1-5, the full variable domain reads GAGVSQSPSNKVTEKGKDVELRCDPISGHTALYWYRQSLGQGLEFLIYFQGNSAPDKSGLPSDRFSAERTGGSVSTLTIQRTQQEDSAVYLCASSPTGQGYEHYHFGDGTRLSIL.

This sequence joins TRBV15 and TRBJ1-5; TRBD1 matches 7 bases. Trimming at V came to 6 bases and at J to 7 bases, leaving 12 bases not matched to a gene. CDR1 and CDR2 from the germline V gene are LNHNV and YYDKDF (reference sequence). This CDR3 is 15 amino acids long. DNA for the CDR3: TGTGCCACCAGAGGACAGGAGACAATCATCCAGCCCCAGCATTTT. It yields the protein CATRGQETIIQPQHF.

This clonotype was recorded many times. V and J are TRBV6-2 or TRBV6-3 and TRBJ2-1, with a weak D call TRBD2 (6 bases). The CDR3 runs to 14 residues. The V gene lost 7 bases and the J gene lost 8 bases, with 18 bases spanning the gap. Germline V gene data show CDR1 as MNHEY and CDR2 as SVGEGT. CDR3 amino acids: CASTGLTSSYEQFF. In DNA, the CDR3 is TGTGCCAGCACCGGATTGACTAGTTCATATGAGCAGTTCTTC.

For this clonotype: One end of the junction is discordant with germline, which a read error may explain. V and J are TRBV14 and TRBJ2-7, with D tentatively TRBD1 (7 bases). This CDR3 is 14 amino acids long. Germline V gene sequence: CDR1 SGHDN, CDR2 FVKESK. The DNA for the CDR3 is TGTGCCAGCAGTGTAGCGGCAGGACAGGCCTTTCGGCACTTC. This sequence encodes CASSVAAGQAFRHF.

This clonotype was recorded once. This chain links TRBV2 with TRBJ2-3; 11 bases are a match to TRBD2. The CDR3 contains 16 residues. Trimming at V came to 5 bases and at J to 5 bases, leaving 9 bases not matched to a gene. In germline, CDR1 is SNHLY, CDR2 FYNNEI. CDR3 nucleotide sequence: TGTGCCAGCAGTATTGATAGCGGGGGGGCCAGAGATACGCAGTATTTT. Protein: CASSIDSGGARDTQYF.

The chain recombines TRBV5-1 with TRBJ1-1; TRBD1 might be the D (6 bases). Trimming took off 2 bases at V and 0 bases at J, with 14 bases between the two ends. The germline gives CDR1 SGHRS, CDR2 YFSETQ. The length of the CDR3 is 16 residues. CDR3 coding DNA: TGCGCCAGCAGCTTTGGGGGCAGGGTTATGAACACTGAAGCTTTCTTT. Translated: CASSFGGRVMNTEAFF.

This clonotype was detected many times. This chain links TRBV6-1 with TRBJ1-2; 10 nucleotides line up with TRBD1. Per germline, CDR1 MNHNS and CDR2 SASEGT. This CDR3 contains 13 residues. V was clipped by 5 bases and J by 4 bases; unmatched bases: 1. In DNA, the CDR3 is TGTGCCAGCAGTCGGACAGGGGGCTATGGCTACACCTTC. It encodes CASSRTGGYGYTF.

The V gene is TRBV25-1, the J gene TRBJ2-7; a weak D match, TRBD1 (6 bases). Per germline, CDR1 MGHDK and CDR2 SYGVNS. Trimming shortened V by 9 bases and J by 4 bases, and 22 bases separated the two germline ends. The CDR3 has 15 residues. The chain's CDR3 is CASTCSGTKSYEQYF. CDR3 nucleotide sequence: TGTGCCAGTACTTGTTCCGGGACAAAGAGTTACGAGCAGTACTTC.